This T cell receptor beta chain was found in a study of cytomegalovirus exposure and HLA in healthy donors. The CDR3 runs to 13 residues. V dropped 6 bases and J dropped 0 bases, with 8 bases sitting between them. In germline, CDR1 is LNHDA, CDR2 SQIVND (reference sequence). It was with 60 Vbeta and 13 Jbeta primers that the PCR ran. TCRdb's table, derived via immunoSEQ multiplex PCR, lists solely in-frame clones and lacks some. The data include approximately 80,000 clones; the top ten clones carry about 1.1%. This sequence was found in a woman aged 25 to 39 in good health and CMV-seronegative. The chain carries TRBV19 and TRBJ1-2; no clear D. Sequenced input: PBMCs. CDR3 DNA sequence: TGTGCCAGTAGCTTAGATCCTAACTATGGCTACACCTTC. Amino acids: CASSLDPNYGYTF.